The 25 T cell receptor beta chains below were found in one sample sequenced in a study of shared clonotypes between healthy human individuals. Naive CD8 cells comprised CD45RO-negative, CCR7-positively selected cells, excluding terminally differentiated effector memory CD45RA+ cells. Here immunoSEQ multiplex PCR was the method, and the copy in TCRdb shows in-frame clones only, minus some. The table includes about 590,000 clones, around 95% detected once. The sequenced material came from naive CD8+ T cells sorted from blood. The source of these receptors is a woman aged 30 to 39 in good health.

The chain is built from TRBV19 and TRBJ2-7; 8 bases are shared with TRBD1. CDR3 length: 14 amino acids. Trimming cost V 5 bases and J 3 bases; bases outside gene matches: 6. Germline assignment: CDR1 LNHDA and CDR2 SQIVND (reference sequence). CDR3 DNA: TGTGCCAGTAGTCCACGGACAGGGCGCTACGAGCAGTACTTC. Its protein product is CASSPRTGRYEQYF.

The V gene is TRBV28, the J gene TRBJ2-1; D not resolved. This CDR3 spans 14 amino acids. V was pared by 6 bases and J by 2 bases, with 11 bases between. Germline V lookup: CDR1 MDHEN, CDR2 SYDVKM. The CDR3 spells CASSGGNPYNEQFF. In DNA, the CDR3 is TGTGCCAGCAGCGGCGGCAACCCCTACAATGAGCAGTTCTTC.

This chain uses TRBV4-1 with TRBJ2-4; 14 nucleotides agree with TRBD2. The CDR3 length is 18 residues. J lost 0 bases, V lost 4 bases, and 5 bases had no gene match. Germline V gene data show CDR1 as MGHRA and CDR2 as YSYEKL. This CDR3 reads CASSPGLAGGLAKNIQYF. In DNA, the CDR3 is TGCGCCAGCAGCCCCGGACTAGCGGGAGGTTTAGCCAAAAACATTCAGTACTTC.

The chain's CDR3 is CSVERFSGKEDDGYTF. CDR3 DNA sequence: TGCAGCGTTGAACGATTTAGCGGGAAAGAAGATGATGGCTACACCTTC. This rearrangement joins TRBV29-1 to TRBJ1-2, with D unclear. The germline gives CDR1 SQVTM, CDR2 ANQGSEA. The CDR3 is made up of 16 amino acids. Trimming left V 2 bases short and J 6 bases short, with 22 bases between.

The table lists this clone with a count of one. V is TRBV7-9 and J is TRBJ2-1; D not certain. The germline CDR1 and CDR2 sequences are SEHNR and FQNEAQ (reference sequence). This CDR3 has 11 amino acids. V was pared by 8 bases and J by 10 bases, with 12 bases between. The CDR3 is CASHSVLEQFF. Written as DNA, the CDR3 is TGTGCCAGCCACAGTGTTTTGGAGCAGTTCTTC.

V is TRBV28 and J is TRBJ2-7, with D perhaps matching TRBD2 (5 bases). V shed 5 bases and J shed 3 bases, with 17 bases lying between them. The CDR3 contains 15 residues. Per germline, CDR1 MDHEN and CDR2 SYDVKM. The CDR3 region is CASSAGPFEGYEQYF. DNA for the CDR3: TGTGCCAGCAGTGCCGGGCCATTTGAGGGCTACGAGCAGTACTTC.

CDR3 sequence: CASSQEGGPPQETQYF. The CDR3 coding sequence is TGTGCCAGCAGCCAAGAGGGCGGCCCTCCCCAAGAGACCCAGTACTTC. This rearrangement joins TRBV4-2 to TRBJ2-5; no clear D. The V gene lost 0 bases and the J gene lost 1 base, with 12 bases spanning the gap. Germline V gives CDR1 LGHNA, CDR2 YNFKEQ. The CDR3 contains 16 residues.

The chain carries TRBV7-2 and TRBJ2-7; no definite D call. Germline CDR1 is SGHTA and CDR2 is FQGNSA. There are 13 residues in the CDR3. V was cut by 6 bases and J by 4 bases, with 13 bases left in between. CDR3 sequence: CASSFGTDYEQYF. The CDR3 bases are TGTGCCAGCAGTTTCGGTACCGATTACGAGCAGTACTTC.

The rearrangement links TRBV2 to TRBJ2-5, with 8 positions matching TRBD1. Germline V gene lookup returns CDR1 SNHLY and CDR2 FYNNEI. This CDR3 is 14 amino acids long. With V trimmed by 6 bases and J by 5 bases, 8 bases remained unmatched. CDR3 coding DNA: TGTGCCAGCAGCCAGGACAGGGCGGGCGAGACCCAGTACTTC. It encodes CASSQDRAGETQYF.

The chain recombines TRBV29-1 with TRBJ1-2; D unclear. V was pared by 0 bases and J by 7 bases, with 6 bases between. The germline V gene has CDR1 SQVTM and CDR2 ANQGSEA. The CDR3 totals 11 residues. Here the CDR3 reads CSVEDVGGYTF. CDR3 sequence (DNA): TGCAGCGTTGAAGATGTGGGTGGCTACACCTTC.

This chain connects TRBV5-4 to TRBJ2-1, with 9 bases matching TRBD2. CDR3 size: 17 residues. Losses at the gene ends were 0 bases for V and 8 bases for J; bases not matched to a gene: 12. Germline-derived CDR1 and CDR2 are SGHNT and YYREEE (reference sequence). The CDR3 nucleotides read TGTGCCAGCAGCTTGGCCTGGGGTAGCGGGAGTTGGGATGAGCAGTTCTTC. It translates to CASSLAWGSGSWDEQFF.

The chain uses TRBV11-2 and TRBJ1-5; 7 nucleotides match TRBD1. The CDR3 spans 14 residues. Germline CDR1 SGHAT, CDR2 FQNNGV. With 5 bases clipped from V and 6 bases from J, the junction kept 7 bases outside the gene matches. The CDR3 DNA reads as TGTGCCAGCAGCCCCGACGCAGGGGGTCAGCCCCAGCATTTT. Its translation is CASSPDAGGQPQHF.

J is TRBJ2-7 and V is TRBV7-8; possibly TRBD2 for D (6 bases). The ends were cut back, 3 bases at V and 2 bases at J, with 14 bases in the middle. The CDR3 spans 15 residues. Looked up from germline, CDR1 is SGHVS and CDR2 is FQNEAQ. This chain's CDR3 is CASSFRDWGAYEQYF. The CDR3 DNA is TGTGCCAGCAGCTTCCGGGACTGGGGAGCCTACGAGCAGTACTTC.

This clone was seen a few times. The chain links TRBV28 to TRBJ1-1; unclear D gene. The CDR3 is 15 residues long. V gave up 2 bases and J gave up 1 base, with 11 bases separating them. In germline, CDR1 is MDHEN, CDR2 SYDVKM. The CDR3 sequence: CASSLIGLSNTEAFF. CDR3 coding DNA: TGTGCCAGCAGTTTAATCGGACTTTCGAACACTGAAGCTTTCTTT. The variable domain in full, completed from reference TRBV28 and TRBJ1-1, reads DVKVTQSSRYLVKRTGEKVFLECVQDMDHENMFWYRQDPGLGLRLIYFSYDVKMKEKGDIPEGYSVSREKKERFSLILESASTNQTSMYLCASSLIGLSNTEAFFGQGTRLTVV.

This chain links TRBV18 with TRBJ1-2; unclear D gene. The CDR3 is 16 residues long. The V gene's germline CDR1 is KGHSH and CDR2 LQKENI. The germline V and J ends were trimmed by 2 bases and 5 bases, with 18 bases remaining between them. The CDR3 region has the DNA TGTGCCAGCTCACCAATCAAAGGACTGGAGGAATATGGCTACACCTTC. Amino acid sequence: CASSPIKGLEEYGYTF.

The chain carries TRBV9 and TRBJ1-2, with 12 bases aligning to TRBD1. With 0 bases clipped from V and 8 bases from J, the junction kept 20 bases outside the gene matches. Germline loops: CDR1 SGDLS, CDR2 YYNGEE. CDR3 length: 20 residues. DNA for the CDR3: TGTGCCAGCAGCGTAGCTCTCTTTTTGGGTTGGGGACAGGGGGCGCGCGGCTACACCTTC. Translation gives CASSVALFLGWGQGARGYTF.

The V gene is TRBV19, the J gene TRBJ1-1; D gene ambiguous. This CDR3 region has 16 residues. V was trimmed by 3 bases and J by 1 base, leaving 15 bases between them. Per germline, CDR1 LNHDA and CDR2 SQIVND (reference sequence). The CDR3 loop reads CASSIYSAIGNTEAFF. For the CDR3, the DNA is TGTGCCAGTAGTATTTACTCGGCGATAGGGAACACTGAAGCTTTCTTT.

V and J are TRBV5-6 and TRBJ2-5; possibly TRBD1 for D (5 bases). CDR1 is SGHDT, CDR2 YYEEEE, per germline. The V and J ends lost 4 bases and 2 bases respectively, with 12 bases between them. The CDR3 sequence is 14 residues long. The CDR3, as DNA: TGTGCCAGCAGCCCATGGACAAATCAAGAGACCCAGTACTTC. Translated: CASSPWTNQETQYF.

This clone was observed a single time. This rearrangement joins TRBV11-2 to TRBJ2-5; weak D call: TRBD2 (6 bases). This CDR3 has 17 amino acids. The germline V gene encodes CDR1 SGHAT and CDR2 FQNNGV. Trimming took 3 bases from V and 1 from J, leaving 18 bases between them. The CDR3 region is CASSFKGVAGIQETQYF. The CDR3 DNA is TGTGCCAGCAGCTTTAAAGGCGTCGCGGGGATCCAAGAGACCCAGTACTTC.

V and J are TRBV7-8 and TRBJ2-1, with D hard to call. V was pared by 5 bases and J by 8 bases, with 13 bases between. The V gene's germline CDR1 is SGHVS and CDR2 FQNEAQ. The CDR3 sequence is 13 residues long. The CDR3, as DNA: TGTGCCAGCAGCGTAGTATCAATGGATGAGCAGTTCTTC. Its protein product is CASSVVSMDEQFF.

The table lists this clone with a count of one. This chain joins TRBV7-8 and TRBJ2-3; 7 nucleotides agree with TRBD2. V was clipped by 1 base and J by 2 bases; unmatched bases: 3. The CDR3 has 15 residues. CDR1 and CDR2 from the germline V gene are SGHVS and FQNEAQ. CDR3 in DNA: TGTGCCAGCAGCTTAGATGGGACTAACACAGATACGCAGTATTTT. This translates into CASSLDGTNTDTQYF.

The rearrangement links TRBV28 to TRBJ2-3, with 8 bases matching TRBD2. The ends lost 5 bases at V and 0 bases at J; junction bases unmatched: 16. Germline loops: CDR1 MDHEN, CDR2 SYDVKM. The length of the CDR3 is 19 residues. The CDR3 nucleotides read TGTGCCAGCAGTCTCATTGGGGGTCTAGCGGGCGCTAGCACAGATACGCAGTATTTT. Translation gives CASSLIGGLAGASTDTQYF.

DNA for the CDR3: TGTGCCACGGGCACACGGGGAGTGGATACGCAGTATTTT. Translated: CATGTRGVDTQYF. The chain employs TRBV5-4 and TRBJ2-3, with D possibly being TRBD2 (5 bases). V shed 9 bases and J shed 6 bases, with 17 bases lying between them. The CDR3 is 13 residues long. The V gene's germline CDR1 is SGHNT and CDR2 YYREEE (reference sequence).

The chain carries TRBV27 and TRBJ1-2; D gene unclear. Germline CDR1 is MNHEY and CDR2 is SMNVEV (reference sequence). Between the trimmed V and J ends, which lost 2 bases and 6 bases, there was a span of 13 bases. This CDR3 spans 14 amino acids. CDR3 in DNA: TGTGCCAGCAGTTTAAGGACCGCGGAGGATGGCTACACCTTC. This sequence encodes CASSLRTAEDGYTF.

The chain uses TRBV15 and TRBJ1-1; TRBD1 agrees at 10 bases. Germline loops: CDR1 LNHNV, CDR2 YYDKDF (reference sequence). V shed 1 base, J shed 9 bases, and the junction held 5 bases outside the gene matches. The CDR3 totals 14 residues. The CDR3: CATSRAWDRGQAFF. DNA of the CDR3: TGTGCCACCAGCAGAGCTTGGGACAGGGGACAAGCTTTCTTT.